This T cell receptor beta chain was recovered during a study of T cell clones after liver transplantation. Study overall: A pre-transplant mixed lymphocyte reaction with TCRbeta sequencing defined graft-donor-reactive clones followed in post-transplant blood. At least one year of complete immunosuppression withdrawal without enzymes over twice normal defined tolerance. Whole-study results and caveats: Low donor cell numbers restricted donor-reactive repertoire measurement in a couple of subjects.

Germline V gene data show CDR1 as MNHNS and CDR2 as SASEGT. The CDR3 has 14 amino acids. V was pared by 0 bases and J by 7 bases, with 13 bases between. Clones were sequenced by immunoSEQ multiplex PCR, and TCRdb holds only the in-frame ones, with some missing. The sample has under 60,000 clones; roughly 70% are singletons. With respect to this clone: What it recognizes is unknown.

The sequenced sample was CD4+ T cells from blood, obtained at the 22-month timepoint. The chain combines TRBV6-1 with TRBJ2-7, with D unclear. The source is a human patient who received a liver transplant. Some T cells could come from the graft donor. The CDR3 sequence is CASSEAWQVAEQYF. CDR3 DNA sequence: TGTGCCAGCAGTGAAGCGTGGCAAGTCGCAGAGCAGTACTTC.